One and the same sample provided the 11 T cell receptor beta chains below, sequenced in a study of blood T cell repertoires in COVID-19. TCRdb's copy holds only in-frame clones and misses some; the assay was immunoSEQ multiplex PCR. The sample contains a few hundred thousand clones, roughly 80% of which appear only once. The sequencing sample was made of peripheral blood. These receptors were collected from a woman in her late teens or twenties with acute or convalescent COVID-19.

This clone was found a few times. The chain links TRBV12-3 or TRBV12-4 to TRBJ1-1; D not resolved. The CDR3 is made up of 12 amino acids. With 5 bases removed from V and 4 bases from J, the gap between germline ends came to 8 bases. The CDR3 DNA reads TGTGCCAGCAGTCGGTCGGGCACTGAAGCTTTCTTT. This gives the protein CASSRSGTEAFF.

The rearrangement joins TRBV18 to TRBJ1-2; D possibly corresponds to TRBD1 (6 bases). Germline V CDR1 and CDR2: KGHSH, LQKENI. V was shortened by 0 bases and J by 4 bases, with 12 bases between the two germline ends. This CDR3 spans 15 amino acids. CDR3 nucleotides: TGTGCCAGCTCACCACCACAGGGTGGGTTCTATGGCTACACCTTC. Protein: CASSPPQGGFYGYTF.

The table lists this clone with a few counts. The chain has TRBV7-2 and TRBJ1-1; TRBD1 is a possible D gene (5 bases). Germline assignment: CDR1 SGHTA and CDR2 FQGNSA. The length of the CDR3 is 14 residues. The V end was cut by 0 bases, the J end by 5 bases, with 10 bases between. As DNA, the CDR3 is TGTGCCAGCAGCTTAGCGCAGGGAGGGACTGAAGCTTTCTTT. Protein sequence: CASSLAQGGTEAFF. The full variable domain, in which reference TRBV7-2 and TRBJ1-1 provide the parts outside the CDR3, is GAGVSQSPSNKVTEKGKDVELRCDPISGHTALYWYRQSLGQGLEFLIYFQGNSAPDKSGLPSDRFSAERTGGSVSTLTIQRTQQEDSAVYLCASSLAQGGTEAFFGQGTRLTVV.

The rearrangement uses TRBV27 and TRBJ1-5, with D perhaps matching TRBD1 (5 bases). Per the germline V gene, CDR1 is MNHEY and CDR2 is SMNVEV (reference sequence). V was pared by 3 bases and J by 1 base, with 10 bases between. This CDR3 region has 15 residues. The CDR3 loop reads CASSFRPGSNQPQHF. The CDR3 DNA is TGTGCCAGCAGTTTCCGGCCAGGGAGCAATCAGCCCCAGCATTTT.

This chain joins TRBV3-1 (or the pseudogene TRBV3-2) and TRBJ2-3; no definite D call. Germline CDR1 is LGHDT and CDR2 is YNNKEL (reference sequence). Trimming left V 0 bases short and J 0 bases short, with 13 bases between. The CDR3 runs to 17 residues. CDR3 DNA sequence: TGTGCCAGCAGCCAAGATGTCGGTAGCTTTAGCACAGATACGCAGTATTTT. Its protein is CASSQDVGSFSTDTQYF.

J is TRBJ1-2 and V is TRBV5-6; 8 bases fit TRBD1. This CDR3 has 16 amino acids. Germline V gene sequence: CDR1 SGHDT, CDR2 YYEEEE. Losses at the gene ends were 2 bases for V and 3 bases for J; bases not matched to a gene: 9. This CDR3 reads CASSLDPGGRYYGYTF. In DNA form, the CDR3 reads TGTGCCAGCAGCTTAGACCCAGGGGGCAGGTACTATGGCTACACCTTC.

The CDR3 region has the DNA TGTGCCATCAGTGCAATGACAGTGACCTACGAGCAGTACTTC. This translates into CAISAMTVTYEQYF. The chain uses TRBV10-3 and TRBJ2-7, with a weak D call TRBD1 (5 bases). Trimming left V 4 bases short and J 2 bases short, with 12 bases between. The CDR3 has 14 amino acids. Germline CDR1 and CDR2: ENHRY and SYGVKD.

J is TRBJ1-6 and V is TRBV6-2 or TRBV6-3; 7 bases are shared with TRBD1. J was trimmed by 7 bases and V by 0 bases; bases with no gene match: 9. This CDR3 region has 17 residues. CDR1 and CDR2 from the germline V gene are MNHEY and SVGEGT. The CDR3 here is CASSYSTRARGNSPLHF. CDR3 nucleotide sequence: TGTGCCAGCAGTTACTCGACTAGGGCCAGGGGGAATTCACCCCTCCACTTT.

About this clone: At one end the junction does not follow the germline gene, possibly because of a read error. V gene TRBV7-7 combines with J gene TRBJ1-3; 12 nucleotides agree with TRBD1. From germline, CDR1 is SSHAT and CDR2 FNYEAQ (reference sequence). The CDR3 is made up of 16 amino acids. CDR3 residues: CASSLAGQGAAHTIYF. Written as DNA, the CDR3 is TGTGCTAGCAGCTTAGCGGGACAGGGGGCGGCACACACCATATATTTT.

This clone was found once. The rearrangement uses TRBV6-2 or TRBV6-3 and TRBJ2-2; 10 nucleotides line up with TRBD1. The CDR3 is 16 amino acids. V lost 4 bases, J lost 6 bases, and 8 bases stayed unmatched. The germline V gene has CDR1 MNHEY and CDR2 SVGEGT. The chain's CDR3 is CASSFLGTGVAGELFF. The CDR3 DNA sequence: TGTGCCAGCAGTTTTCTTGGGACAGGGGTCGCCGGGGAGCTGTTTTTT.

The gene calls are TRBV5-8 and TRBJ1-2; the match to TRBD1 covers 7 bases. Per germline, CDR1 SGHTS and CDR2 YDEGEE. The CDR3 is made up of 17 amino acids. Trimming cost V 1 base and J 6 bases; bases outside gene matches: 15. CDR3 coding DNA: TGTGCCAGCAGCTTGATTTTGTTCAGGGGGTATTCCCATGGCTACACCTTC. This translates into CASSLILFRGYSHGYTF.